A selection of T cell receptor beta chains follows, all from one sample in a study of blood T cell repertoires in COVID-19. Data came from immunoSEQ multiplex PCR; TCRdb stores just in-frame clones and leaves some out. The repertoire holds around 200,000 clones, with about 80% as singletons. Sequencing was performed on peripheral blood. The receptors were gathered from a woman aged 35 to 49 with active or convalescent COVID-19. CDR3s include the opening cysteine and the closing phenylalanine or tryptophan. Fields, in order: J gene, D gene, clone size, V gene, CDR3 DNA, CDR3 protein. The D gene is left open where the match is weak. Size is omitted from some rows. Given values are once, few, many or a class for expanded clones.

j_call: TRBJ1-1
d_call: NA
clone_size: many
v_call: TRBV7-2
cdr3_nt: TGTGCCAGCAGTCACCCCGGTACTGAAGCTTTCTTT
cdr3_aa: CASSHPGTEAFF

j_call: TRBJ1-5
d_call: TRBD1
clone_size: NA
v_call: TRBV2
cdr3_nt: TGTGCCAGCAGTGGGGGACAGGGGTTCGGCAATCAGCCCCAGCATTTT
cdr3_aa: CASSGGQGFGNQPQHF

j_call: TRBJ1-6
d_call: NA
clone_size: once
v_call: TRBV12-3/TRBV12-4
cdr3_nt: TGTGCCAGCAGGCGGGGCGGACCCCTCCACTTT
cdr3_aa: CASRRGGPLHF

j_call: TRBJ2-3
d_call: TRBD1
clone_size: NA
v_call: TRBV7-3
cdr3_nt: TGTGCCAGCAGCTCTGAATCCGGGACAGGGCATACGCAGTATTTT
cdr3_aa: CASSSESGTGHTQYF

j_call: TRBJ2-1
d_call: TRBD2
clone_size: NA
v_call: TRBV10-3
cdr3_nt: TGTGCCATCAGTGAGGTACTAGCGGGGGCCTACAATGAGCAGTTCTTC
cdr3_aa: CAISEVLAGAYNEQFF

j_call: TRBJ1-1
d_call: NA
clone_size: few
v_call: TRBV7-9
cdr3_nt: TGTGCCAGCAGCTTATTAGTCCAGGGAACAGCTTTCTTT
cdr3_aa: CASSLLVQGTAFF

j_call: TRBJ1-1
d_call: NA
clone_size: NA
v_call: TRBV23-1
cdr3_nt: TGCGCCAGCAGGATCATCGGGAACACTGAAGCTTTCTTT
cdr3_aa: CASRIIGNTEAFF

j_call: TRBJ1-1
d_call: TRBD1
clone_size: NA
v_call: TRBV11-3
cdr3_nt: TGTGCCAGCAGCTTAGGGGACAGGGGCACTGAAGCTTTCTTT
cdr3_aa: CASSLGDRGTEAFF

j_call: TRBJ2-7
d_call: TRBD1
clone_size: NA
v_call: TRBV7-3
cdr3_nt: TGTGCCAGCAGCCCTGGGACAGGGAGTAACGAGCAGTACTTC
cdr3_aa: CASSPGTGSNEQYF

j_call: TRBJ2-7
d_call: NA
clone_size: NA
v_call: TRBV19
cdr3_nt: TGTGCCAGTAGTATGCCGGAGCGGGCCTCCTACGAGCAGTACTTC
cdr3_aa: CASSMPERASYEQYF

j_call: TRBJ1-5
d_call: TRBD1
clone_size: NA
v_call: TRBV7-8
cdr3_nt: TGTGCCAGCAGCTTAGACCGGGACAGGGGTATGCCCCAGCATTTT
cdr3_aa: CASSLDRDRGMPQHF

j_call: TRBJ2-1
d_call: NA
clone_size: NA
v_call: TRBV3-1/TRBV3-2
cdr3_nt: TGTGCCAGCAGCCGCGCCCCCCCGAATGAGCAGTTCTTC
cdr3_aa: CASSRAPPNEQFF

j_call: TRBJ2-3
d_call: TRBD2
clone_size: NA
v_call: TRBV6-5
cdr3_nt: TGTGCCAGCAGTTACGCGACCCCAGGCGGGAGCGCGCAGTATTTT
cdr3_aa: CASSYATPGGSAQYF

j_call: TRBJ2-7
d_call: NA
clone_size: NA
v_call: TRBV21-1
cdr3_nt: TGTGCCAGCAGCGCGCAGGGGGTGGGATACCCGTCGACCTACGAGCAGTACTTC
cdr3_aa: CASSAQGVGYPSTYEQYF

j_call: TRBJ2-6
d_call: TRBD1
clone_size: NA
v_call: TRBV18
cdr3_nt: TGTGCCAGCTCACCTTCCGGGACAGGGTTCGGGGCCAACGTCCTGACTTTC
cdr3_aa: CASSPSGTGFGANVLTF

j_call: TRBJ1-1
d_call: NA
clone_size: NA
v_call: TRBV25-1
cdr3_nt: TGTGCCAGCAGTGAATTCCATGGACAGTCAGGCACTGAAGCTTTCTTT
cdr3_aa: CASSEFHGQSGTEAFF

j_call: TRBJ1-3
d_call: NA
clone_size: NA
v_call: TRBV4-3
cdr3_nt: TGCGCCAGCAGCCGAGTGGGCCCCGGGACACAGGTACCTGGAAACACCATATATTTT
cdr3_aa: CASSRVGPGTQVPGNTIYF

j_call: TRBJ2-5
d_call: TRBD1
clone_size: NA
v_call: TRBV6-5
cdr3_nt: TGTGCCAGCAGTTACTCTACAGGGGGCGGGGAGACCCAGTACTTC
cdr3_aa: CASSYSTGGGETQYF

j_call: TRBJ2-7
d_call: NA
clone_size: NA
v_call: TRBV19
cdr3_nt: TGTGCCAGTAGTACCTCCGGGACAACATCCTACGAGCAGTACTTC
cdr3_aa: CASSTSGTTSYEQYF

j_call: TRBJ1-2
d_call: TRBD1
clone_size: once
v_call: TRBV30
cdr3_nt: TGTGCCTGGGGCGTCCAGGGGGCAAGATTTGTGGTTGGCTACACCTTC
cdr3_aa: CAWGVQGARFVVGYTF

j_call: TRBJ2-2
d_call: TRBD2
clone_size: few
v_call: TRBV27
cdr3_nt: TGTGCCAGCAGTACCGCTGGCGCGGGGGGCCTCACCGGGGAGCTGTTTTTT
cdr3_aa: CASSTAGAGGLTGELFF

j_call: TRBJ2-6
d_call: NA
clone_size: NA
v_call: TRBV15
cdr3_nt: TGTGCCACCAGCAGAGGCAGGGGTGTGAGTGGGGCCAACGTCCTGACTTTC
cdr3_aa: CATSRGRGVSGANVLTF

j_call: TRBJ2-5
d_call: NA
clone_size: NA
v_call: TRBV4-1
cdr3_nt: TGCGCCAGCAGCCAGGGAGCGATCCAAGAGACCCAGTACTTC
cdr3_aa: CASSQGAIQETQYF

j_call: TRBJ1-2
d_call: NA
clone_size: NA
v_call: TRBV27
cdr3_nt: TGTGCCAGCAGTTCATGGGCGACAACTCACTATGGCTACACCTTC
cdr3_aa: CASSSWATTHYGYTF

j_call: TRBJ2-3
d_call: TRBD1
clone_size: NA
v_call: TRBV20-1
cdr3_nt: TGCAGTGCTAGTAGTGACAGGGATCGCACAGATACGCAGTATTTT
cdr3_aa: CSASSDRDRTDTQYF

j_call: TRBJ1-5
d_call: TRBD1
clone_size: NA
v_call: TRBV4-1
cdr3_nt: TGCGCCAGCAGCCAAGATTGGGACAGGGTGAGACAGCCCCAGCATTTT
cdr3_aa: CASSQDWDRVRQPQHF

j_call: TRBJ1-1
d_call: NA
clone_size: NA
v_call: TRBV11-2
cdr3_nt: TGTGCCAGCAGCTTAGATAGGGGGTACACTGAAGCTTTCTTT
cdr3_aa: CASSLDRGYTEAFF

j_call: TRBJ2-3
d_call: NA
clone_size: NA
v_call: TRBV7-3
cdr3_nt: TGTGCCAGCAGCTTAACAGGGACTAGCACAGATACGCAGTATTTT
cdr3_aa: CASSLTGTSTDTQYF

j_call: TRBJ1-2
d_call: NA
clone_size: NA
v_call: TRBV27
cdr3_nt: TGTGCCAGCAGCTCCGGACGGCAGGGCGGCTATGGCTACACCTTC
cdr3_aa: CASSSGRQGGYGYTF

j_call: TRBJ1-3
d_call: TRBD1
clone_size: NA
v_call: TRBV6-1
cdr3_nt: TGTGCCAGCAGTGAAGTCAGGGGGCACGTTGGAAACACCATATATTTT
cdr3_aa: CASSEVRGHVGNTIYF

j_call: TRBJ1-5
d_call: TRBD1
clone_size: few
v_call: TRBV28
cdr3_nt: TGTGCCAGCAGTCCGAGTCCGGGACAGAGTTACCAGCCCCAGCATTTT
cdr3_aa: CASSPSPGQSYQPQHF

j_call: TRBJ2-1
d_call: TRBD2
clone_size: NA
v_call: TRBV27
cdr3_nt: TGTGCCAGCAGTTTATCCTCCCCGCGGGGGGGCGCCTACAATGAGCAGTTCTTC
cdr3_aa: CASSLSSPRGGAYNEQFF

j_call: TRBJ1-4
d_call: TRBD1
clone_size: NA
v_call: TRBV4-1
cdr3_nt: TGCGCCAGCAGCCCACCCGCCGAGACAGGGGATGAAAAACTGTTTTTT
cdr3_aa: CASSPPAETGDEKLFF

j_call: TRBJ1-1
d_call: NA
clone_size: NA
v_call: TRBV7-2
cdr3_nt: TGTGCCAGCAGCTTAATACAGGGAGTAGGGACTGAAGCTTTCTTT
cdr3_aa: CASSLIQGVGTEAFF

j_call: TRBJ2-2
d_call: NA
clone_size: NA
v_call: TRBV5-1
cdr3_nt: TGCGCCAGCAGCCTAGAGTATCTAGCTTCGGGGGAGCTGTTTTTT
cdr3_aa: CASSLEYLASGELFF

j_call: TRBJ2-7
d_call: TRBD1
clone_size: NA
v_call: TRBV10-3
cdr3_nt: TGTGCCATCAGTGAGTCGCCCAGGACAGGGGGTCCCCCCGAGCAGTACTTC
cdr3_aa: CAISESPRTGGPPEQYF

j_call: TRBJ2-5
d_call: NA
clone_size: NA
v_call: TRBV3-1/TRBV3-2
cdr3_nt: TGTGCCAGCAGCCAAGGGGCCCGCCCCGGGTACTTC
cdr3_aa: CASSQGARPGYF